The source of this T cell receptor beta chain is a study of shared clonotypes between healthy human individuals. The study's findings and limits: Donors were few, which limited the genetic and exposure-history diversity represented.

Profiled with immunoSEQ multiplex PCR; TCRdb holds only in-frame clones, not every one. The sample consists of about 2.1 million clones, 93% of them appearing once. This clone showed up just once. The target antigen is unknown. Naive-designated CD8 cells lacked CD45RO, were positively enriched for CCR7, and omitted terminally differentiated effector memory CD45RA+ cells. The CDR3 runs to 13 residues. Germline V gene sequence: CDR1 MNHNS, CDR2 SASEGT. The V gene end was trimmed by 10 bases and the J gene end by 9 bases; junction bases not matched to a gene: 9. This clonotype was sampled from a man aged 18 to 29 in good health. Some clones in this sample may be carry-over from other donors' samples. The chain links TRBV6-1 to TRBJ2-1; the match to TRBD1 covers 10 bases. The sample taken for sequencing was naive CD8+ T cells from PBMCs. CDR3 loop: CATRDRGVTEQFF. For the CDR3, the DNA is TGTGCCACCCGGGACAGGGGAGTCACTGAGCAGTTCTTC.